This T cell receptor beta chain originates from a study of T-cell reconstitution after alpha-beta-depleted transplantation in children. Broader study findings: After transplant, high TCRbeta diversity at day 60 in some patients arose from surviving recipient T cells and thymic progenitors.

The V gene's germline CDR1 is DFQATT and CDR2 SNEGSKA (reference sequence). This CDR3 contains 13 residues. The V end lost 2 bases, the J end lost 0 bases, and 8 bases lay between the germline ends. A TCRbeta library incorporating unique molecular identifiers was prepared. TCRdb redid the calling of the PCR reads with MiXCR, one entry per CDR3 protein. The sample carries hundreds of thousands of distinct CDR3 sequences, roughly a tenth recorded once. There are many counts of this clonotype. What it recognizes is unknown. The chain is built from TRBV20-1 and TRBJ2-7; unclear D gene. The TCR comes from a child less than two years old with acute myeloid leukemia, due to receive a stem cell transplant. The sequenced sample was PBMCs, obtained before TCRalphabeta/CD19-depleted stem cell transplant. The CDR3 sequence is CSARRAYSYEQYF. The CDR3 coding sequence is TGCAGTGCTAGAAGGGCATACTCCTACGAGCAGTACTTC.